This TCR beta chain originates from a study of cytomegalovirus exposure and HLA in healthy donors. About the research overall: Both the roughly 120 validation repertoires and the roughly 700 first-cohort repertoires used the same platform, as reported by a later analysis. Study conclusions and caveats: CMV antigen specificity of three CMV-associated chains was confirmed in vitro. Rarity held for most TCR sequences, but there were some public TCRs that occurred in many donors. High sensitivity and specificity were reportedly achieved when the classifier diagnosed cytomegalovirus status.

Libraries were prepared by immunoSEQ multiplex PCR; TCRdb keeps only in-frame clonotypes and omits some of them. Of 85,000 to 95,000 clones in the sample, roughly 97% were seen once. This clone was seen only a few times. What it recognizes is unknown. The TCR comes from a man between 18 and 35 years old in good health and CMV-seronegative. Specimen: PBMCs.

CDR3 bases: TGTGCCTGGAGTGTCGGGGGATCGGGGGAAAAACTGTTTTTT. Amino acids: CAWSVGGSGEKLFF. This chain connects TRBV30 to TRBJ1-4, with a weak D call TRBD1 (5 bases). Looked up from germline, CDR1 is GTSNPN and CDR2 is SVGIG (reference sequence). The CDR3 is 14 residues long. V dropped 0 bases and J dropped 8 bases, with 13 bases sitting between them.